This T cell receptor (beta chain) was identified in a study of identical twins. Trimming removed 1 base from V and 0 bases from J, with 13 bases in between. This CDR3 is built from 16 residues. Unique molecular identifiers were present on cDNA, and template switching added a universal primer site. From the 5' RACE reads, TCRdb called clonotypes with MiXCR, one entry per CDR3 protein. The data show 1.5 million to 2 million distinct CDR3 sequences, 25% to 35% seen once. Study results and caveats: Models predicted too little out-of-frame TCR alpha sharing in monozygotic twins.

Of note for this clonotype: No antigen is known for it.

This sequence originates from a newborn girl in good health. V gene TRBV12-3 or TRBV12-4 combines with J gene TRBJ2-7, with D perhaps being TRBD1 or TRBD2 (6 bases each). Sequencing was carried out using cord blood. As DNA, the CDR3 is TGTGCCAGCAGTTTAGGCGGGACACCGAGCTCCTACGAGCAGTACTTC. Protein: CASSLGGTPSSYEQYF.